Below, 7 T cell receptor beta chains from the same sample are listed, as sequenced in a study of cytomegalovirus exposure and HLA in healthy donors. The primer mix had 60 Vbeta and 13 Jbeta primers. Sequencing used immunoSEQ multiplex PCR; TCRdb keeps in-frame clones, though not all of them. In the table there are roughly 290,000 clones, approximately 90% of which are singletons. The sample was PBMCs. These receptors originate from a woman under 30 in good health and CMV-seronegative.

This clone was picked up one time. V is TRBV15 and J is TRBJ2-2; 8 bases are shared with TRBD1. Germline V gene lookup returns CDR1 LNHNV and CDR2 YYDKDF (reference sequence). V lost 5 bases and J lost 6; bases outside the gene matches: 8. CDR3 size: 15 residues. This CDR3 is CATSSRGRLPGELFF. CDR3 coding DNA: TGTGCCACCAGCTCCAGGGGGCGGTTACCCGGGGAGCTGTTTTTT.

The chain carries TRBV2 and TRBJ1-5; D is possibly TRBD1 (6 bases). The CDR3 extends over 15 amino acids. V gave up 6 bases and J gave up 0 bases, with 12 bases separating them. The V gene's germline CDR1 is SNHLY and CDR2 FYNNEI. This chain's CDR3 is CASRSTGYSNQPQHF. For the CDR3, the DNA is TGTGCCAGCAGGTCAACAGGGTATAGCAATCAGCCCCAGCATTTT. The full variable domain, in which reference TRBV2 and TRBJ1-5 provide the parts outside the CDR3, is EPEVTQTPSHQVTQMGQEVILRCVPISNHLYFYWYRQILGQKVEFLVSFYNNEISEKSEIFDDQFSVERPDGSNFTLKIRSTKLEDSAMYFCASRSTGYSNQPQHFGDGTRLSIL.

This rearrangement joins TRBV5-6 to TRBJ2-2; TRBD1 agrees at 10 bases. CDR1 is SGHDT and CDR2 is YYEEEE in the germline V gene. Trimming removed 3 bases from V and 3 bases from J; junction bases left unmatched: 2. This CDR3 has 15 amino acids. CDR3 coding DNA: TGTGCCAGCAGCTCGGGACAGGGGTACACCGGGGAGCTGTTTTTT. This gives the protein CASSSGQGYTGELFF.

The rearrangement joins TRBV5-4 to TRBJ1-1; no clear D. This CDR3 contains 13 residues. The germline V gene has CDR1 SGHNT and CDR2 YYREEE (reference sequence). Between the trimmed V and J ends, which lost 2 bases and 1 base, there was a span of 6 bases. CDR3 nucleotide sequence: TGTGCCAGCAGCTTCGAGGAGAACACTGAAGCTTTCTTT. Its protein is CASSFEENTEAFF.

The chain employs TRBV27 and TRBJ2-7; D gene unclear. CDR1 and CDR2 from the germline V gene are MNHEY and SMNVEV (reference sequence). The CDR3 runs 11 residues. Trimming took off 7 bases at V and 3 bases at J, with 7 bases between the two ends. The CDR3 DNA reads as TGTGCCAGCATGTTCGGCTACGAGCAGTACTTC. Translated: CASMFGYEQYF.

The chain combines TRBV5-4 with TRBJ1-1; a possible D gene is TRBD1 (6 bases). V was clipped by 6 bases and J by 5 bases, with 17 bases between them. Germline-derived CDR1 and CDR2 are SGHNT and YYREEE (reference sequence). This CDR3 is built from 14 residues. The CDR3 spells CASTLNQGNTEAFF. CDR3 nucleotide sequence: TGTGCCAGCACCCTTAATCAGGGGAATACTGAAGCTTTCTTT.

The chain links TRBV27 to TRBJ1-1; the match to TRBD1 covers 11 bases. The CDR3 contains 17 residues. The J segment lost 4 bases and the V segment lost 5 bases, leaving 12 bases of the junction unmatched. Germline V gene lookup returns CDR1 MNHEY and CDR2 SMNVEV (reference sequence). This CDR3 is CASSPKRGTGGSTEAFF. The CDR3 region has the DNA TGTGCCAGCAGTCCAAAGCGAGGGACAGGGGGTAGCACTGAAGCTTTCTTT.